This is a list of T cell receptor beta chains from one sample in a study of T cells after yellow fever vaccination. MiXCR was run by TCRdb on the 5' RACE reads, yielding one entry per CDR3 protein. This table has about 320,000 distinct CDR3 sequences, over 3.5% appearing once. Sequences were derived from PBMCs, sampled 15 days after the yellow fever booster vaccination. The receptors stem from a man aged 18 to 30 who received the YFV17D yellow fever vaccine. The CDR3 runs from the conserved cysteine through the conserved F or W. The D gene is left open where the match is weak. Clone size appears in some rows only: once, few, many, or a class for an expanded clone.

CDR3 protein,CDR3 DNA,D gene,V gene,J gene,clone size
CASREKLDSPLHF,TGTGCCAGCAGGGAGAAATTGGATTCACCCCTCCACTTT,NA,TRBV6-5,TRBJ1-6,many
CASSLVAAHEQYF,TGTGCCAGCAGCTTAGTAGCTGCACACGAGCAGTACTTC,NA,TRBV7-2,TRBJ2-7,many
CASRVSSQLNTEAFF,TGCGCCAGCAGGGTTAGTTCTCAACTCAACACTGAAGCTTTCTTT,NA,TRBV5-1,TRBJ1-1,NA
CASSETVQMPEAFF,TGCGCCAGCAGTGAGACAGTCCAAATGCCTGAAGCTTTCTTT,NA,TRBV5-1,TRBJ1-1,many
CATSRDQGSYGYTF,TGTGCCACCAGCAGAGATCAGGGAAGCTATGGCTACACCTTC,NA,TRBV15,TRBJ1-2,NA
CASTLGGNGYGYTF,TGTGCCAGTACCCTGGGGGGGAACGGCTATGGCTACACCTTC,NA,TRBV28,TRBJ1-2,few
CSVIRQGADGYTF,TGCAGCGTTATCCGACAGGGGGCCGATGGCTACACCTTC,TRBD1,TRBV29-1,TRBJ1-2,few
CSARSGTASNQPQHF,TGCAGTGCTAGATCGGGGACAGCTAGCAATCAGCCCCAGCATTTT,TRBD1,TRBV20-1,TRBJ1-5,NA
CASSLRQRGEVSGNTIYF,TGTGCCAGCAGCTTAAGGCAAAGGGGGGAAGTGTCTGGAAACACCATATATTTT,NA,TRBV7-6,TRBJ1-3,NA
CATSARKGAMNTEAFF,TGTGCCACCTCTGCCCGGAAGGGGGCCATGAACACTGAAGCTTTCTTT,TRBD1,TRBV27,TRBJ1-1,many
CASSYIGDPTDTQYF,TGTGCCAGCAGTTATATCGGGGACCCCACAGATACGCAGTATTTT,NA,TRBV6-2/TRBV6-3,TRBJ2-3,NA
CASGRESYGYTF,TGTGCCAGCGGACGGGAGAGCTATGGCTACACCTTC,NA,TRBV27,TRBJ1-2,few
CSASGIHQPQHF,TGCAGTGCTAGTGGGATTCATCAGCCCCAGCATTTT,NA,TRBV20-1,TRBJ1-5,NA
CATTSGRQETQYF,TGTGCCACCACTAGCGGCAGACAAGAGACCCAGTACTTC,TRBD2,TRBV10-3,TRBJ2-5,NA
CSVVEIGSYNEQFF,TGCAGCGTTGTCGAGATCGGCTCCTACAATGAGCAGTTCTTC,NA,TRBV29-1,TRBJ2-1,many
CASSLEGVSTYEQYF,TGCGCCAGCAGCTTGGAGGGAGTATCGACCTACGAGCAGTACTTC,NA,TRBV5-1,TRBJ2-7,many
CASSLDQYTGELFF,TGCGCCAGCAGCTTGGACCAGTACACCGGGGAGCTGTTTTTT,NA,TRBV5-1,TRBJ2-2,few
CASSLVAPTGETQYF,TGTGCCAGCAGCTTGGTGGCACCCACAGGGGAGACCCAGTACTTC,NA,TRBV5-5,TRBJ2-5,few
CASSLGGLAVGETQYF,TGTGCCAGCAGCTTAGGCGGACTAGCCGTTGGGGAGACCCAGTACTTC,TRBD2,TRBV11-2,TRBJ2-5,many
CSAPAQGSTGELFF,TGCAGTGCACCCGCCCAGGGTTCCACCGGGGAGCTGTTTTTT,NA,TRBV20-1,TRBJ2-2,few
CASSIDQDAIPSTEAFF,TGTGCCAGTAGTATAGACCAGGACGCTATTCCTTCCACTGAAGCTTTCTTT,NA,TRBV19,TRBJ1-1,NA
CASSYRTASYNSPLHF,TGTGCCAGCAGTTACAGGACAGCCTCCTATAATTCACCCCTCCACTTT,NA,TRBV6-5,TRBJ1-6,NA
CAWSMSGGFSYEQYF,TGTGCCTGGAGTATGAGCGGGGGCTTCTCCTACGAGCAGTACTTC,TRBD2,TRBV30,TRBJ2-7,many
CASSVNQGVNSPLHF,TGTGCCAGCAGCGTAAATCAGGGGGTCAATTCACCCCTCCACTTT,TRBD1,TRBV9,TRBJ1-6,many
CASSLSGGTEAFF,TGTGCCAGCAGTTTATCGGGGGGCACTGAAGCTTTCTTT,NA,TRBV7-9,TRBJ1-1,many
CASSLSIGPGFEDSGDEQYF,TGTGCCAGCAGCTTATCTATTGGCCCAGGGTTCGAAGATTCAGGTGACGAGCAGTACTTC,NA,TRBV7-8,TRBJ2-7,few
CASSSARQAPNTEAFF,TGTGCCAGCAGCTCAGCAAGACAGGCACCGAACACTGAAGCTTTCTTT,NA,TRBV5-5,TRBJ1-1,NA
CASSPWGGFSDNSPLHF,TGTGCCAGCAGCCCCTGGGGAGGGTTTAGCGATAATTCACCCCTCCACTTT,NA,TRBV6-5,TRBJ1-6,NA
CASSSGQGRRGLYEQFF,TGCGCCAGCAGCTCGGGACAGGGTCGGCGGGGGTTGTATGAGCAGTTCTTC,TRBD1,TRBV5-1,TRBJ2-1,many
CASSFRQGANEQFF,TGTGCCAGCAGCTTTAGACAGGGGGCAAATGAGCAGTTCTTC,TRBD1,TRBV7-2,TRBJ2-1,NA
CASSVDKGVIETQYF,TGTGCCAGCAGCGTAGACAAGGGGGTGATAGAGACCCAGTACTTC,NA,TRBV9,TRBJ2-5,many
CSARDPGGPDTQYF,TGCAGTGCTAGAGATCCGGGGGGCCCAGATACGCAGTATTTT,NA,TRBV20-1,TRBJ2-3,many
CASSFSTDTEAFF,TGTGCCAGCAGCTTTTCTACGGACACTGAAGCTTTCTTT,NA,TRBV7-3,TRBJ1-1,few
CASSLGTSRQKTQYF,TGTGCCAGCAGCTTGGGGACTAGCCGGCAAAAGACCCAGTACTTC,TRBD2,TRBV5-4,TRBJ2-5,few
CASSLLGDTDTQYF,TGTGCCAGCAGCTTACTAGGGGACACAGATACGCAGTATTTT,NA,TRBV7-2,TRBJ2-3,many
CASSLGTVTDTQYF,TGTGCCAGCAGCCTCGGGACAGTCACAGATACGCAGTATTTT,TRBD1,TRBV12-3/TRBV12-4,TRBJ2-3,many
CASSSDWGTDTQYF,TGTGCCAGCAGCTCCGACTGGGGCACAGATACGCAGTATTTT,NA,TRBV7-9,TRBJ2-3,NA
CASSLPRGDYYGYTF,TGTGCCAGCAGCTTACCCCGGGGGGACTACTATGGCTACACCTTC,NA,TRBV7-9,TRBJ1-2,many
CSARFGSMNTEAFF,TGCAGTGCTAGATTTGGGTCGATGAACACTGAAGCTTTCTTT,NA,TRBV20-1,TRBJ1-1,many
CASSFGTDYGYTF,TGTGCCAGCAGTTTTGGGACAGACTATGGCTACACCTTC,TRBD1,TRBV27,TRBJ1-2,many
CASSLLLRGGAETQYF,TGCGCCAGCAGCTTGTTATTGCGGGGGGGCGCGGAGACCCAGTACTTC,TRBD2,TRBV5-1,TRBJ2-5,NA
CASSQVRGNTEAFF,TGCGCCAGCAGCCAAGTTAGGGGGAACACTGAAGCTTTCTTT,NA,TRBV4-1,TRBJ1-1,many
CASSSHRVGDTQYF,TGTGCCAGCAGTTCTCACAGGGTGGGAGATACGCAGTATTTT,NA,TRBV25-1,TRBJ2-3,NA
CASSIVRDQPQHF,TGTGCCAGTAGTATAGTTAGGGATCAGCCCCAGCATTTT,NA,TRBV19,TRBJ1-5,few
CASSSTLAKETQYF,TGTGCCAGCAGCTCGACCTTGGCGAAAGAGACCCAGTACTTC,NA,TRBV7-2,TRBJ2-5,many